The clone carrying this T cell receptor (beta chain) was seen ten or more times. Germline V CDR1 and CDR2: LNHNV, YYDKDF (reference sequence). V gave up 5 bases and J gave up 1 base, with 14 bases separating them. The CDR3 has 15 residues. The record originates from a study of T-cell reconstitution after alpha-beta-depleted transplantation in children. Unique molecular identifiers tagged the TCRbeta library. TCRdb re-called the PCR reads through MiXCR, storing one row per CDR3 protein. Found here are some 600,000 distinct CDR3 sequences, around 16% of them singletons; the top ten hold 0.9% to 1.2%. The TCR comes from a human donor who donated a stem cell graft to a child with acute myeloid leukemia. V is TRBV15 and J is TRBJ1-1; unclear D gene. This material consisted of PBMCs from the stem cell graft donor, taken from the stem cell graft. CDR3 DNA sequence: TGTGCCACCAGCCCCGAAGGATGGCAGAACACTGAAGCTTTCTTT. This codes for CATSPEGWQNTEAFF. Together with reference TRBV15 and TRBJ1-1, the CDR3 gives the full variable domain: DAMVIQNPRYQVTQFGKPVTLSCSQTLNHNVMYWYQQKSSQAPKLLFHYYDKDFNNEADTPDNFQSRRPNTSFCFLDIRSPGLGDTAMYLCATSPEGWQNTEAFFGQGTRLTVV.